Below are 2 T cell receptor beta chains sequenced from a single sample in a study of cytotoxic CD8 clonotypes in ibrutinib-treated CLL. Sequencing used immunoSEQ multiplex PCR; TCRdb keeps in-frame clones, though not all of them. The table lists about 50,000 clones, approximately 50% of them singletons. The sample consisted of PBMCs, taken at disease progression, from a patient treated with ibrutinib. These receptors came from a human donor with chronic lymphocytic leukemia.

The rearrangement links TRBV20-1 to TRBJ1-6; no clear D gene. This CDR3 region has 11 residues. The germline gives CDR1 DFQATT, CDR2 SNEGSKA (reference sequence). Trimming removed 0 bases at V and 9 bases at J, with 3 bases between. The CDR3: CSAREASPLHF. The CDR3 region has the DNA TGCAGTGCTAGAGAGGCTTCACCCCTCCACTTT.

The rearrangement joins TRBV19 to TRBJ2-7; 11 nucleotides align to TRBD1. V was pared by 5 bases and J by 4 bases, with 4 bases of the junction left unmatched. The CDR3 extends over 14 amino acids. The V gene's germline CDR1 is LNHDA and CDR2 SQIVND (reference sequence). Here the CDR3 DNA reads TGTGCCAGTAGTGTAGGGGACAGGGGGTACGAGCAGTACTTC. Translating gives CASSVGDRGYEQYF.